This passage covers 26 T cell receptor beta chains from one sample sequenced in a study of blood T cell repertoires in COVID-19. Assay used: immunoSEQ multiplex PCR; TCRdb lists only in-frame clones, some missing. The sample gives about 170,000 clones, roughly 80% of which show up once; less than 9.5% is in the top ten. The source material was peripheral blood. All receptors come from a man in his sixties with acute or convalescent COVID-19.

V and J are TRBV12-3 or TRBV12-4 and TRBJ2-2, with 7 positions matching TRBD1. The J segment lost 5 bases and the V segment lost 5 bases, leaving 2 bases of the junction unmatched. The CDR3 covers 13 residues. The CDR3 is CASSNRGTGELFF. CDR3 sequence (DNA): TGTGCCAGCAGTAACAGGGGAACCGGGGAGCTGTTTTTT.

This clone was seen a single time. The rearrangement joins TRBV7-9 to TRBJ1-5; 8 bases line up with TRBD1. Germline CDR1 is SEHNR and CDR2 is FQNEAQ (reference sequence). The CDR3 is 18 amino acids. Trimming took 1 base from V and 0 from J; bases not matched to a gene: 8. The CDR3 loop reads CASSLGGTGLFSNQPQHF. The CDR3 coding sequence is TGTGCCAGCAGCTTAGGAGGGACAGGACTCTTTAGCAATCAGCCCCAGCATTTT.

The V call is TRBV30, the J call TRBJ1-1, with D possibly matching TRBD1 (5 bases). Per the germline V gene, CDR1 is GTSNPN and CDR2 is SVGIG (reference sequence). Trimming took off 2 bases at V and 1 base at J, with 11 bases between the two ends. The length of the CDR3 is 14 residues. CDR3 bases: TGTGCCTGGAGTTTGACAGCCGCGAACACTGAAGCTTTCTTT. Translation gives CAWSLTAANTEAFF.

The rearrangement links TRBV19 to TRBJ1-1, with D uncertain. The CDR3 runs to 15 residues. V shed 0 bases and J shed 0 bases, with 8 bases lying between them. From germline, CDR1 is LNHDA and CDR2 SQIVND (reference sequence). The CDR3 DNA reads TGTGCCAGTAGTATAGATGGCAACCTGAACACTGAAGCTTTCTTT. This encodes CASSIDGNLNTEAFF.

The CDR3 region has the DNA TGTGCCAGCAGTGACACAGGGGGCGACCACTATGGCTACACCTTC. Translation gives CASSDTGGDHYGYTF. This chain connects TRBV6-4 to TRBJ1-2; 9 bases are a match to TRBD1. V was pared by 2 bases and J by 3 bases, with 4 bases of the junction left unmatched. The CDR3 spans 15 residues. Germline CDR1 and CDR2: MRHNA and SNTAGT.

The chain couples TRBV6-6 to TRBJ2-1, with TRBD1 matching 8 bases. CDR1 is MNHNY, CDR2 SVGAGI, per germline (reference sequence). This CDR3 is built from 14 residues. V gave up 5 bases and J gave up 5 bases; unmatched junction bases: 5. CDR3 in amino acids: CASSKGQDNNEQFF. Written as DNA, the CDR3 is TGTGCCAGCAGTAAGGGACAGGATAACAATGAGCAGTTCTTC.

This chain's CDR3 is CASSPGTNQETQYF. DNA for the CDR3: TGCGCCAGCAGCCCGGGGACAAACCAAGAGACCCAGTACTTC. V gene TRBV4-1 combines with J gene TRBJ2-5; D is possibly TRBD1 (6 bases). CDR1 is MGHRA and CDR2 is YSYEKL in the germline V gene. The CDR3 length is 14 residues. V dropped 4 bases and J dropped 0 bases, with 9 bases sitting between them.

The chain uses TRBV29-1 and TRBJ1-2; 9 positions match TRBD1. J lost 3 bases, V lost 0 bases, and 5 bases had no gene match. Per the germline V gene, CDR1 is SQVTM and CDR2 is ANQGSEA. The CDR3 sequence is 15 residues long. The DNA for the CDR3 is TGCAGCGTTGAAGATCCGGGACAGGGTGACTATGGCTACACCTTC. It encodes CSVEDPGQGDYGYTF.

The chain links TRBV14 to TRBJ2-3; 7 nucleotides agree with TRBD2. CDR3 length equals 14 residues. Unmatched junction bases numbered 4, after V lost 4 bases and J lost 3 bases. Germline V gene sequence: CDR1 SGHDN, CDR2 FVKESK. CDR3 residues: CASSLQRGTDTQYF. The CDR3 DNA follows: TGTGCCAGCAGCCTCCAGCGGGGAACAGATACGCAGTATTTT. Filled out from reference TRBV14 and TRBJ2-3, the complete variable domain reads EAGVTQFPSHSVIEKGQTVTLRCDPISGHDNLYWYRRVMGKEIKFLLHFVKESKQDESGMPNNRFLAERTGGTYSTLKVQPAELEDSGVYFCASSLQRGTDTQYFGPGTRLTVL.

V gene TRBV2 combines with J gene TRBJ1-5; the D gene is possibly TRBD1 (6 bases). The CDR3 is 15 residues long. Germline values: CDR1 SNHLY, CDR2 FYNNEI. V lost 7 bases and J lost 4, with 17 bases in between. CDR3 bases: TGTGCCAGCACCCCTCGACAGGACGTGAATCAGCCCCAGCATTTT. Amino acids: CASTPRQDVNQPQHF. Drawing the rest from reference TRBV2 and TRBJ1-5, the complete variable domain is EPEVTQTPSHQVTQMGQEVILRCVPISNHLYFYWYRQILGQKVEFLVSFYNNEISEKSEIFDDQFSVERPDGSNFTLKIRSTKLEDSAMYFCASTPRQDVNQPQHFGDGTRLSIL.

Note on this clone: Just one base apart from a much larger clone, this may be a read error. The chain has TRBV5-6 and TRBJ1-4, with 7 bases matching TRBD1. This CDR3 is 14 amino acids long. Germline loops: CDR1 SGHDT, CDR2 YYEEEE. Germline trimming cut 5 bases from V and 5 bases from J; bases unmatched to any gene: 6. For the CDR3, the DNA is TGTGCCAGCAGTTCCGGGACAGCGAATGAAAAACTGTTTTTT. Its protein product is CASSSGTANEKLFF.

This clone was found once. The chain carries TRBV19 and TRBJ2-2; 10 nucleotides line up with TRBD1. This CDR3 region has 16 residues. Germline trimming cut 5 bases from V and 4 bases from J; bases unmatched to any gene: 7. CDR1 is LNHDA and CDR2 is SQIVND in the germline V gene (reference sequence). CDR3 in amino acids: CASSLTGGYSTGELFF. In nucleotides, the CDR3 is TGTGCCAGTAGTCTGACAGGGGGCTATAGCACCGGGGAGCTGTTTTTT.

The chain is built from TRBV14 and TRBJ2-7; D gene unclear. V gave up 2 bases and J gave up 3 bases, with 5 bases separating them. The CDR3 is 12 residues long. Germline V gene data show CDR1 as SGHDN and CDR2 as FVKESK. As DNA, the CDR3 is TGTGCCAGCAGCCAAAGCAACTACGAGCAGTACTTC. This encodes CASSQSNYEQYF.

The gene calls are TRBV19 and TRBJ1-1; TRBD1 matches at 7 bases. From germline, CDR1 is LNHDA and CDR2 SQIVND (reference sequence). CDR3 size: 15 residues. Trimming cost V 5 bases and J 4 bases; bases outside gene matches: 10. CDR3 sequence: CASSARQGTGTEAFF. CDR3 sequence (DNA): TGTGCCAGTAGTGCAAGACAGGGTACCGGCACTGAAGCTTTCTTT.

This clone was observed a few times. The chain uses TRBV10-3 and TRBJ1-6, with D uncertain. The CDR3 extends over 12 amino acids. V lost 6 bases and J 6 bases, leaving 6 bases between the germline ends. CDR1 is ENHRY and CDR2 is SYGVKD in the germline V gene. CDR3 residues: CAIRAANSPLHF. The CDR3 DNA reads as TGTGCCATCAGGGCCGCTAATTCACCCCTCCACTTT.

The chain couples TRBV30 to TRBJ2-3; 15 bases fit TRBD2. From germline, CDR1 is GTSNPN and CDR2 SVGIG (reference sequence). There are 18 residues in the CDR3. With 1 base clipped from V and 2 bases from J, the junction kept 7 bases outside the gene matches. CDR3 nucleotides: TGTGCCTGGAGTGGGACTAGCGGGGGGGGAAAGTACACAGATACGCAGTATTTT. Its translation is CAWSGTSGGGKYTDTQYF.

The chain uses TRBV2 and TRBJ2-1, with D possibly TRBD1 on 5 matching bases. Per the germline V gene, CDR1 is SNHLY and CDR2 is FYNNEI. This CDR3 spans 15 amino acids. The ends were cut back, 7 bases at V and 6 bases at J, with 19 bases in the middle. CDR3 sequence (DNA): TGTGCCAGCATTCCCACACAGGCGTCGGGCAATGAGCAGTTCTTC. Translated: CASIPTQASGNEQFF.

This clone was recorded once. The chain employs TRBV4-1 and TRBJ1-5, with D hard to call. CDR1 is MGHRA and CDR2 is YSYEKL in the germline V gene. V dropped 0 bases and J dropped 6 bases, with 12 bases sitting between them. The CDR3 consists of 15 residues. CDR3 region: CASSQDLGGRQPQHF. CDR3 DNA: TGCGCCAGCAGCCAAGATTTGGGAGGGCGTCAGCCCCAGCATTTT.

The chain employs TRBV2 and TRBJ2-3; 10 nucleotides match TRBD2. V trimming: 5 bases; J trimming: 4 bases; junction bases outside the gene matches: 9. The CDR3 has 16 residues. The germline CDR1 and CDR2 sequences are SNHLY and FYNNEI. The DNA of the CDR3 is TGTGCCAGCAGTCCCCCGAGCGGGGGGGCGGCAGATACGCAGTATTTT. This gives the protein CASSPPSGGAADTQYF.

The chain carries TRBV2 and TRBJ2-5; 7 nucleotides align to TRBD2. V shed 6 bases, J shed 4 bases, and the junction held 2 bases outside the gene matches. Germline CDR1 and CDR2: SNHLY and FYNNEI. There are 12 residues in the CDR3. CDR3 in amino acids: CASSRLAETQYF. DNA of the CDR3: TGTGCCAGCAGCCGACTAGCAGAGACCCAGTACTTC.

In this sample, this clone turned up once. This rearrangement joins TRBV11-2 to TRBJ1-2; D is undetermined. This CDR3 is 13 amino acids long. V was clipped by 4 bases and J by 1 base, with 7 bases between them. In germline, CDR1 is SGHAT, CDR2 FQNNGV. The CDR3: CASSSNSNYGYTF. The CDR3 coding sequence is TGTGCCAGCAGCTCTAACAGTAACTATGGCTACACCTTC.

This clone has ten or more counts. The DNA for the CDR3 is TGTGCCAGTAGTATCGAACAGGGTCCCTACGAGCAGTACTTC. Protein: CASSIEQGPYEQYF. The V and J genes are TRBV19 and TRBJ2-7; possible D gene TRBD1, 6 bases. Germline CDR1 reads LNHDA; CDR2 reads SQIVND (reference sequence). Trimming cost V 3 bases and J 2 bases, with 11 bases left between them. CDR3 length: 14 amino acids.

The genes are TRBV5-1 and TRBJ1-1; D not resolved. The CDR3 runs to 16 residues. The V gene lost 2 bases and the J gene lost 3 bases, with 17 bases spanning the gap. Per the germline V gene, CDR1 is SGHRS and CDR2 is YFSETQ. The chain's CDR3 is CASSFWVGGEDTEAFF. In DNA form, the CDR3 reads TGCGCCAGCAGCTTTTGGGTGGGCGGGGAGGACACTGAAGCTTTCTTT.

This clone was seen only once. V is TRBV27 and J is TRBJ2-3; possibly TRBD2 for D (7 bases). V was shortened by 5 bases and J by 4 bases, with 16 bases between the two germline ends. Looked up from germline, CDR1 is MNHEY and CDR2 is SMNVEV (reference sequence). This CDR3 comprises 15 residues. As DNA, the CDR3 is TGTGCCAGCAGTCTCCGTGTAGGGGGGGCAGATACGCAGTATTTT. This sequence encodes CASSLRVGGADTQYF.

This clone was found many times. The chain recombines TRBV19 with TRBJ1-1; D is unclear. The CDR3 runs 14 residues. Looked up from germline, CDR1 is LNHDA and CDR2 is SQIVND (reference sequence). The germline V and J ends were trimmed by 3 bases and 5 bases, with 13 bases remaining between them. This chain's CDR3 is CASSMMGSGTEAFF. CDR3 DNA sequence: TGTGCCAGTAGTATGATGGGGTCGGGGACTGAAGCTTTCTTT.

This chain links TRBV5-6 with TRBJ2-7, with 8 bases fitting TRBD1. CDR1 is SGHDT, CDR2 YYEEEE, per germline. V was clipped by 4 bases and J by 5 bases; unmatched bases: 11. The CDR3 runs 15 residues. CDR3 coding DNA: TGTGCCAGCAGCCCACGAGTGGACAGGGTGAACGAGCAGTACTTC. Translation gives CASSPRVDRVNEQYF.